The 17 T cell receptor beta chains in this list originate from one sample, sequenced in a study of Graves' ophthalmopathy and Graves' hyperthyroidism. Using RNA transcripts, the TCR beta CDR3 regions were amplified. After a first-round RT-PCR with HTBI primers, a second-round multiplex PCR was run. TCRdb re-called the multiplex PCR reads through MiXCR, storing one row per CDR3 protein. The table shows roughly 220,000 distinct CDR3 sequences, with roughly 50% occurring only once. Sample: peripheral blood. The origin of the receptors is an adult man with Graves' ophthalmopathy.

A word on this clonotype: One junction end does not reproduce the germline sequence, and a read error may be involved. The chain joins TRBV7-3 to TRBJ2-3, with 10 bases fitting TRBD2. The CDR3 is made up of 17 amino acids. Per the germline V gene, CDR1 is SGHTA and CDR2 is FQGTGA. The CDR3 coding sequence is TGCGCCAGCAGCCCTACCCTAGCGGGGGTCAACACAGATACGCAGTATTTT. This codes for CASSPTLAGVNTDTQYF.

The V gene is TRBV2, the J gene TRBJ2-5, with 9 bases aligning to TRBD2. V trimming: 6 bases; J trimming: 6 bases; junction bases outside the gene matches: 8. The CDR3 contains 14 residues. From germline, CDR1 is SNHLY and CDR2 FYNNEI. CDR3 region: CASRSGTSYKTQYF. CDR3 sequence (DNA): TGTGCCAGCAGATCCGGGACTAGCTATAAGACCCAGTACTTC. Variable domain in full (rest from reference TRBV2 and TRBJ2-5): EPEVTQTPSHQVTQMGQEVILRCVPISNHLYFYWYRQILGQKVEFLVSFYNNEISEKSEIFDDQFSVERPDGSNFTLKIRSTKLEDSAMYFCASRSGTSYKTQYFGPGTRLLVL.

This clonotype was seen a handful of times. The V and J genes are TRBV19 and TRBJ2-2; the D gene is possibly TRBD2 (6 bases). V shed 5 bases and J shed 1 base, with 17 bases lying between them. The germline V gene has CDR1 LNHDA and CDR2 SQIVND (reference sequence). This CDR3 is 17 amino acids long. CDR3 bases: TGTGCCAGTAGTGTTCCTCGGGGAGGCTTGAACACCGGGGAGCTGTTTTTT. Amino acids: CASSVPRGGLNTGELFF.

The rearrangement joins TRBV19 to TRBJ2-7; D remains ambiguous. Germline V CDR1 and CDR2: LNHDA, SQIVND (reference sequence). V was trimmed by 3 bases and J by 0 bases, leaving 12 bases between them. There are 15 residues in the CDR3. The CDR3 bases are TGTGCCAGTAGTATGGTGGCAAGAAGCTCCTACGAGCAGTACTTC. Translated: CASSMVARSSYEQYF.

This clonotype appeared once. The V gene is TRBV20-1, the J gene TRBJ2-5, with 9 bases that match TRBD1. In germline, CDR1 is DFQATT, CDR2 SNEGSKA (reference sequence). The CDR3 totals 14 residues. With V trimmed by 6 bases and J by 0 bases, 5 bases remained unmatched. The DNA of the CDR3 is TGCAGTGCCACCGGACAGGGGTACCAAGAGACCCAGTACTTC. Residues: CSATGQGYQETQYF.

The chain employs TRBV28 and TRBJ1-1; no clear D gene. Looked up from germline, CDR1 is MDHEN and CDR2 is SYDVKM. This CDR3 comprises 12 residues. Trimming took 3 bases from V and 7 from J, leaving 9 bases between them. Written as DNA, the CDR3 is TGTGCCAGCAGTTTGTATGGGATTGAAGCTTTCTTT. Its protein product is CASSLYGIEAFF. The full variable domain, in which reference TRBV28 and TRBJ1-1 provide the parts outside the CDR3, is DVKVTQSSRYLVKRTGEKVFLECVQDMDHENMFWYRQDPGLGLRLIYFSYDVKMKEKGDIPEGYSVSREKKERFSLILESASTNQTSMYLCASSLYGIEAFFGQGTRLTVV.

This clonotype was picked up a small number of times. The chain combines TRBV20-1 with TRBJ2-7; 8 positions match TRBD2. With 2 bases clipped from V and 1 base from J, the junction kept 7 bases outside the gene matches. The CDR3 is 15 residues long. Germline-derived CDR1 and CDR2 are DFQATT and SNEGSKA (reference sequence). Written as DNA, the CDR3 is TGCAGTGCTAGACCCGGGACTAGGAATTCCTACGAGCAGTACTTC. Amino acids: CSARPGTRNSYEQYF.

The chain carries TRBV7-9 and TRBJ1-3, with unresolved D. Trimming cost V 5 bases and J 4 bases, with 15 bases left between them. CDR1 and CDR2 from the germline V gene are SEHNR and FQNEAQ (reference sequence). This CDR3 region has 15 residues. The CDR3 DNA is TGTGCCAGCAGCCCGCCACAGACGACCGGAAACACCATATATTTT. This sequence encodes CASSPPQTTGNTIYF.

This chain uses TRBV20-1 with TRBJ1-1; 9 bases align to TRBD1. The J segment lost 5 bases and the V segment lost 6 bases, leaving 13 bases of the junction unmatched. The CDR3 consists of 15 residues. Germline-derived CDR1 and CDR2 are DFQATT and SNEGSKA (reference sequence). The chain's CDR3 is CSAPGQGLGRTEAFF. CDR3 nucleotides: TGCAGTGCCCCGGGACAGGGTTTGGGGAGGACTGAAGCTTTCTTT.

Concerning this clonotype itself: A much bigger clone sits one base away, suggesting this may be a read error. This chain links TRBV20-1 with TRBJ2-7, with TRBD2 identical over 15 bases. V lost 5 bases, J lost 4 bases, and 3 bases stayed unmatched. In germline, CDR1 is DFQATT, CDR2 SNEGSKA (reference sequence). The CDR3 sequence is 14 residues long. As DNA, the CDR3 is TGCAGTGCTTGGACTAGCGGGAGGGCATACGAGCAGTACTTC. Protein sequence: CSAWTSGRAYEQYF.

This clonotype was detected only a few times. The chain has TRBV7-9 and TRBJ1-2; no clear D. Germline CDR1 is SEHNR and CDR2 is FQNEAQ (reference sequence). The CDR3 sequence is 14 residues long. V lost 1 base, J lost 4 bases, and 10 bases lay in between. The chain's CDR3 is CASSLGQWGYGYTF. CDR3 DNA sequence: TGTGCCAGCAGCTTAGGGCAATGGGGCTATGGCTACACCTTC.

About this clonotype itself: The junction shows a germline mismatch at one end, possibly a read error. The chain carries TRBV10-3 and TRBJ1-2, with TRBD1 matching over 11 bases. Per the germline V gene, CDR1 is ENHRY and CDR2 is SYGVKD. This CDR3 comprises 15 residues. CDR3 sequence reads: CASSTGQGANYGYTF. The CDR3 DNA reads as TGTGCCAGCAGTACCGGACAGGGGGCAAACTATGGCTACACCTTC.

The table lists this clonotype with a count of one. The J gene is TRBJ1-4, the V gene TRBV2, with TRBD1 matching over 7 bases. Trimming removed 7 bases from V and 4 bases from J; junction bases left unmatched: 9. The CDR3 length is 15 residues. Germline V gene data show CDR1 as SNHLY and CDR2 as FYNNEI. The CDR3 DNA is TGTGCCAGCACTCCTACCGGGACAGATAATGAAAAACTGTTTTTT. Protein: CASTPTGTDNEKLFF. Looking up the rest from reference TRBV2 and TRBJ1-4 gives the full variable domain: EPEVTQTPSHQVTQMGQEVILRCVPISNHLYFYWYRQILGQKVEFLVSFYNNEISEKSEIFDDQFSVERPDGSNFTLKIRSTKLEDSAMYFCASTPTGTDNEKLFFGSGTQLSVL.

This clonotype showed up just a few times. This chain uses TRBV2 with TRBJ2-5, with 8 bases fitting TRBD2. The germline CDR1 and CDR2 sequences are SNHLY and FYNNEI. Trimming removed 7 bases from V and 5 bases from J; junction bases left unmatched: 6. The CDR3 spans 13 residues. The DNA of the CDR3 is TGTGCCAGCACCGGGACTAGAGGGGAGACCCAGTACTTC. Protein: CASTGTRGETQYF.

The gene calls are TRBV19 and TRBJ1-2; 7 nucleotides agree with TRBD1. Germline assignment: CDR1 LNHDA and CDR2 SQIVND (reference sequence). Losses at the gene ends were 3 bases for V and 7 bases for J; bases not matched to a gene: 5. The CDR3 totals 13 residues. CDR3 in amino acids: CASSIGRGFGYTF. Here the CDR3 DNA reads TGTGCCAGTAGTATTGGCAGGGGGTTTGGCTACACCTTC.

This clonotype appeared once. The CDR3 DNA is TGTGCCAGCAGCTACTGGACAGGGGGCGGGGAGACCCAGTACTTC. Its translation: CASSYWTGGGETQYF. J is TRBJ2-5 and V is TRBV13, with 11 bases aligning to TRBD1. From germline, CDR1 is PRHDT and CDR2 FYEKMQ (reference sequence). V was clipped by 4 bases and J by 5 bases; unmatched bases: 6. This CDR3 spans 15 amino acids.

The J gene is TRBJ2-6, the V gene TRBV10-3, with 7 bases aligning to TRBD1. CDR3 length equals 17 residues. The germline gives CDR1 ENHRY, CDR2 SYGVKD. The V and J ends lost 6 bases and 0 bases, in that order; junction bases with no gene match: 8. The chain's CDR3 is CAIRVFDRDSGANVLTF. DNA for the CDR3: TGTGCCATCAGAGTTTTCGACAGGGACTCTGGGGCCAACGTCCTGACTTTC.